One T cell receptor beta chain is described in this entry. The target antigen is unknown. These data come from a study of Ad26.COV2.S vaccination and SARS-CoV-2 variants. Study overall: A participant enrolled in the COV1001 Ad26.COV2.S trial arm provided the sample. Recipients of Ad26.COV2.S got it intramuscularly, once or twice 56 days apart.

Trimming cost V 1 base and J 1 base, with 7 bases left between them. CDR1 is LGHDT, CDR2 YNNKEL, per germline (reference sequence). The CDR3 extends over 14 amino acids. Study-wide results and limits: The TCR breadth and depth analyses may have produced an underestimate of total T cell responses. It was found that vaccine and placebo recipients had similar non-spike TCR breadth.

The method was immunoSEQ multiplex PCR; TCRdb's version includes in-frame clones alone and lacks a portion of them. This table has about 400,000 clones, around 89% appearing once. Documented treatment: approximately 18 received Ad26.COV2.S at low or high dose, single or two shots; several received placebo; per-sample allocation not given. Material that was analyzed had been drawn on day 63 after the first vaccine or placebo injection. The receptor's source is a person between 18 and 59 years old who received the Ad26.COV2.S COVID-19 vaccine or a placebo. The sample consisted of peripheral blood, taken in a trial of Ad26.COV2.S vaccine versus placebo. The chain combines TRBV3-1 (or the pseudogene TRBV3-2) with TRBJ1-1, with D possibly matching TRBD1 (5 bases). The CDR3 nucleotides are TGTGCCAGCAGCCAAGGACAGCCGAACACTGAAGCTTTCTTT. Translation: CASSQGQPNTEAFF.